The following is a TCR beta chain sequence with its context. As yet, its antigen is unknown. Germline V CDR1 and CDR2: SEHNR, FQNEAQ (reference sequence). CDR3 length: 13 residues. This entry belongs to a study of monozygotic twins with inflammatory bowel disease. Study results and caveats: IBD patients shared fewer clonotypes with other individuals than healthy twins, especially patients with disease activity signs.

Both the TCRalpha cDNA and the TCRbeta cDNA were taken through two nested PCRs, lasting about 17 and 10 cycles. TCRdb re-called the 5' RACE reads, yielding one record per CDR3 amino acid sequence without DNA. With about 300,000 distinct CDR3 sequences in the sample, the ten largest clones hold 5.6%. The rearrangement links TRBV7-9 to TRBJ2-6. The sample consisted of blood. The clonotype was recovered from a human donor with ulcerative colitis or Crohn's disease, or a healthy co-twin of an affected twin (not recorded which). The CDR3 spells CASSNSGANVLTF.